The clone carrying this T cell receptor beta chain has just a few counts. The data derive from a study of Graves' ophthalmopathy and Graves' hyperthyroidism. The V end lost 7 bases, the J end lost 6 bases, and 12 bases lay between the germline ends. Germline lookup yields CDR1 SQVTM and CDR2 ANQGSEA. This CDR3 has 12 residues. TCR beta CDR3 regions were amplified from RNA transcripts. The first-round RT-PCR employed HTBI primers together with the Qiagen OneStep RT-PCR kit. A multiplex PCR was then performed as the second round. Each CDR3 protein is one row after TCRdb ran MiXCR on the multiplex PCR reads. The table has 650,000 to 900,000 distinct CDR3 sequences, around 40% seen once.

Sequenced input: peripheral blood. The chain joins TRBV29-1 to TRBJ2-2, with D tentatively TRBD1 or TRBD2 (6 bases each). This clonotype originated in an adult man with Graves' ophthalmopathy. This CDR3 is CSGGAHAGELFF. The CDR3 DNA sequence: TGCAGCGGGGGGGCTCATGCCGGGGAGCTGTTTTTT.